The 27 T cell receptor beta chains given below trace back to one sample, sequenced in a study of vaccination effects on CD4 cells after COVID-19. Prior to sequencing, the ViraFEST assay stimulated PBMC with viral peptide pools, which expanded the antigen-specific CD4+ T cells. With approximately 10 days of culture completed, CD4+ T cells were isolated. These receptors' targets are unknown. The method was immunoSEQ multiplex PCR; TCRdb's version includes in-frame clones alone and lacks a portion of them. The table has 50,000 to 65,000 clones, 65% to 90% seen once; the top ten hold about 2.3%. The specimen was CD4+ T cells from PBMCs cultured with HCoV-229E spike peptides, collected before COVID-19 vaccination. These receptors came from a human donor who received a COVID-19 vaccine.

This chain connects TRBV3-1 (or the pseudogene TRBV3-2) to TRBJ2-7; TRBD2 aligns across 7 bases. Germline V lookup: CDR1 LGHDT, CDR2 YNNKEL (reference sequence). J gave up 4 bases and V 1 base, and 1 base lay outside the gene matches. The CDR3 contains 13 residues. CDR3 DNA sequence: TGTGCCAGCAGCCAAGGGGGGGGTTACGAGCAGTACGTC. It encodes CASSQGGGYEQYV.

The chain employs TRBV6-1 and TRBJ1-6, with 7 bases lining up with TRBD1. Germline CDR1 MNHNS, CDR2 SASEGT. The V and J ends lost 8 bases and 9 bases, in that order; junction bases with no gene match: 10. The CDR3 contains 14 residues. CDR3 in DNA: TGTGCCAGCGGCCCCACAGGGGATACTTCACCCCTCCACTTT. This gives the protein CASGPTGDTSPLHF.

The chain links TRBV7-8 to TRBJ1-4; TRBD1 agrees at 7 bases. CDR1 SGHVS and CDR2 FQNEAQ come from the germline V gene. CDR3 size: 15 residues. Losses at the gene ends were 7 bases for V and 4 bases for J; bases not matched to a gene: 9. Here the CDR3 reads CASTPQRDSNEKLFF. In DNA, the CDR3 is TGTGCCAGCACCCCCCAGAGGGACAGTAATGAAAAACTGTTTTTT.

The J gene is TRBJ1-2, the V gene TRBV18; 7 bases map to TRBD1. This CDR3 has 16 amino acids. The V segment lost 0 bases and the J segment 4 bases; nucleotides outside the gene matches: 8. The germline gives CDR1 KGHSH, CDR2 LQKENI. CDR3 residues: CASSPPGQQILYGYTF. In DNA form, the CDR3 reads TGTGCCAGCTCACCACCGGGACAGCAAATTCTCTATGGCTACACCTTC. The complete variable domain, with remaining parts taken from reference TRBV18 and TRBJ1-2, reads NAGVMQNPRHLVRRRGQEARLRCSPMKGHSHVYWYRQLPEEGLKFMVYLQKENIIDESGMPKERFSAEFPKEGPSILRIQQVVRGDSAAYFCASSPPGQQILYGYTFGSGTRLTVV.

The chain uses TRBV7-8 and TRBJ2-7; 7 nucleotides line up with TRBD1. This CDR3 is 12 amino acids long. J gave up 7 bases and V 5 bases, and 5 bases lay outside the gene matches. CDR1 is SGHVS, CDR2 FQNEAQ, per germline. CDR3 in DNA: TGTGCCAGCAGCCCAACAGGGGATGAGCAGTACGTC. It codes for CASSPTGDEQYV.

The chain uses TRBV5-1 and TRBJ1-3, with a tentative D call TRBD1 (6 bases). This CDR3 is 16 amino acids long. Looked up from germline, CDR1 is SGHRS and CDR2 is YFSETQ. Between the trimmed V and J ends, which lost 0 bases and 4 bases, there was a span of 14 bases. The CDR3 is CASSLVGGGEGNTIYF. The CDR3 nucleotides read TGCGCCAGCAGCTTGGTGGGGGGCGGCGAAGGAAACACCATATATTTT.

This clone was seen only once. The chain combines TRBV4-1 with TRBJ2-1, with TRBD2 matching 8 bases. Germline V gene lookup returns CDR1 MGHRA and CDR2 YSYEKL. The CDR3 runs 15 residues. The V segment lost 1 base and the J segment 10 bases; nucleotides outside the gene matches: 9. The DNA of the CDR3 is TGCGCCAGCAGCCAAGTTTCACGGGGGGGTCAGGAGCAGTTCTTC. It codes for CASSQVSRGGQEQFF.

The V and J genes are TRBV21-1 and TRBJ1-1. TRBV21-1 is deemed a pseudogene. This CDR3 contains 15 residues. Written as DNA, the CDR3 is TGTGCCAGCAGCAAAGCACGGACGGCGAACACTGAAGCTTTCTTT. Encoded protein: CASSKARTANTEAFF.

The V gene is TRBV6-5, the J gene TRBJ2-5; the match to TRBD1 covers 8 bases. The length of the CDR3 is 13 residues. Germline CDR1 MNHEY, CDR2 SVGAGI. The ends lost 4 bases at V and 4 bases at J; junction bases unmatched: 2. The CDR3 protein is CASSLGQGETQYF. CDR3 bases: TGTGCCAGCAGTTTAGGACAGGGAGAGACCCAGTACTTC.

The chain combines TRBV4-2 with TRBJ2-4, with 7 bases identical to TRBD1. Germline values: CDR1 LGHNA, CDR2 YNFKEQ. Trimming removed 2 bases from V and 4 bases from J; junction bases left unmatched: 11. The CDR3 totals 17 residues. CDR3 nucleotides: TGTGCCAGCAGCCAATTTGGGACCGGGACAGAGAAAAACATTCAGTACTTC. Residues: CASSQFGTGTEKNIQYF.

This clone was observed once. CDR3 bases: TGCAGCGTTGTACAGGGAAGTGGTCCAGAGACCCAGTACTTC. Its translation: CSVVQGSGPETQYF. This rearrangement joins TRBV29-1 to TRBJ2-5; D possibly corresponds to TRBD1 (6 bases). This CDR3 is 14 amino acids long. Germline V gene lookup returns CDR1 SQVTM and CDR2 ANQGSEA. Trimming cost V 4 bases and J 4 bases, with 16 bases left between them. Full variable domain (remainder filled in from reference TRBV29-1 and TRBJ2-5): SAVISQKPSRDICQRGTSLTIQCQVDSQVTMMFWYRQQPGQSLTLIATANQGSEATYESGFVIDKFPISRPNLTFSTLTVSNMSPEDSSIYLCSVVQGSGPETQYFGPGTRLLVL.

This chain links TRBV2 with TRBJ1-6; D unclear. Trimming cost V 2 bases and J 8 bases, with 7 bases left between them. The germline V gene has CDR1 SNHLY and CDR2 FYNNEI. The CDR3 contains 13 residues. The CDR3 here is CASSEQVYSPLHF. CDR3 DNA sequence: TGTGCCAGCAGTGAACAGGTTTATTCACCCCTCCACTTT.

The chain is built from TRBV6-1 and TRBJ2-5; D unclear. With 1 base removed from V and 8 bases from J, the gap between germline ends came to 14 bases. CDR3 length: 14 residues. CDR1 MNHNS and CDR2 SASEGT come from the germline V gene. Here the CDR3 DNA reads TGTGCCAGCAGTGAAGGGGCCTCGTTTGATACCCAGTACTTC. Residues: CASSEGASFDTQYF.

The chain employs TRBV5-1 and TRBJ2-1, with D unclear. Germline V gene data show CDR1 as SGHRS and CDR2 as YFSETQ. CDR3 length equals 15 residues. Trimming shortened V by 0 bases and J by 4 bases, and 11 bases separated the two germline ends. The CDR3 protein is CASSLALNEYNEQFF. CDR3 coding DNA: TGCGCCAGCAGCTTGGCGCTTAACGAGTACAATGAGCAGTTCTTC.

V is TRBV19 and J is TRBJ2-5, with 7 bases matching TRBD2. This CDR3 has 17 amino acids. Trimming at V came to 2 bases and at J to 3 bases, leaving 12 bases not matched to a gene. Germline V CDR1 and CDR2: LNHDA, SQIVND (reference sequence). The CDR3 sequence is CASSITRWRGTEETQYF. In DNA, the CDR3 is TGTGCCAGTAGTATAACCCGCTGGCGGGGGACCGAAGAGACCCAGTACTTC.

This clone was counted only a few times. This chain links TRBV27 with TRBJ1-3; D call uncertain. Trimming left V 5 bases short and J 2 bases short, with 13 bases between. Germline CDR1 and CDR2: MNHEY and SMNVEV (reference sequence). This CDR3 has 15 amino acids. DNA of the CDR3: TGTGCCAGCAGTCTCGGGTTGGCCCCTGGAAACACCATATATTTT. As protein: CASSLGLAPGNTIYF.

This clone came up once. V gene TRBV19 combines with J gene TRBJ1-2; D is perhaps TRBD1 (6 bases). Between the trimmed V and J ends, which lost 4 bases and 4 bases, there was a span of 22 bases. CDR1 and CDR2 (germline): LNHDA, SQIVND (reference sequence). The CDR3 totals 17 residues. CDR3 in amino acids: CASSTPTTGGRGYGYTF. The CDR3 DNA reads TGTGCCAGTAGTACCCCTACGACAGGTGGTAGGGGCTATGGCTACACCTTC.

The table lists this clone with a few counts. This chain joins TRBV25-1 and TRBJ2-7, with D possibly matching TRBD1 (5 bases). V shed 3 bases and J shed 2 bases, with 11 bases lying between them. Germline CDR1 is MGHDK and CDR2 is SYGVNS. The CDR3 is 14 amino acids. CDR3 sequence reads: CASSDRTPTYEQYV. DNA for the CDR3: TGTGCCAGCAGTGACCGGACACCGACCTACGAGCAGTACGTC.

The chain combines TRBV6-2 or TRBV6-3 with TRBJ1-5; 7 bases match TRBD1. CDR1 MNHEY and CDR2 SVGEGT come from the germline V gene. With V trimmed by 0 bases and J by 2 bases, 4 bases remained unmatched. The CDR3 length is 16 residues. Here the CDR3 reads CASSYSTGRGNQPQHF. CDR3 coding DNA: TGTGCCAGCAGTTACTCGACAGGGAGAGGCAATCAGCCCCAGCATTTT.

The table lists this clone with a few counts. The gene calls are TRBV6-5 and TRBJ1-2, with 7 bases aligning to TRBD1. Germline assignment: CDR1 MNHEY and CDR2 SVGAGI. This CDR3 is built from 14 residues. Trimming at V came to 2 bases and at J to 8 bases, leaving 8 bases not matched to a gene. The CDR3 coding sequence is TGTGCCAGCAGTTACCGGACAGGAGGGAGAGGCTACACCTTC. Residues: CASSYRTGGRGYTF.

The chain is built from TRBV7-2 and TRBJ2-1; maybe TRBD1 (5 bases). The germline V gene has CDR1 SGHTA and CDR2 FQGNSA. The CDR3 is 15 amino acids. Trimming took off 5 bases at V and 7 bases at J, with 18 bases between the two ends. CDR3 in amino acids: CASSPQGAIRNEQFF. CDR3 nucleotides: TGTGCCAGCAGCCCCCAAGGGGCGATCAGGAATGAGCAGTTCTTC.

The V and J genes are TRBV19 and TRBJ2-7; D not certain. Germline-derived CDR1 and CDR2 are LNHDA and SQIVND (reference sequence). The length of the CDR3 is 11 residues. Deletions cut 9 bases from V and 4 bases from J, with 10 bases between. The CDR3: CASKHEYEQYV. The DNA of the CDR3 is TGTGCCAGCAAACACGAGTACGAGCAGTACGTC.

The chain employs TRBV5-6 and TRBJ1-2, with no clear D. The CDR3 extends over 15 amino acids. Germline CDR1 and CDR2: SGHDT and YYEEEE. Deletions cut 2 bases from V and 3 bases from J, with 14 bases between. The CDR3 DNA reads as TGTGCCAGCAGCTTTTCACCTCAGGAGGACTATGGCTACACCTTC. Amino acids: CASSFSPQEDYGYTF.

CDR3 sequence reads: CASSQGTSGQETQYF. For the CDR3, the DNA is TGTGCCAGCAGCCAAGGGACTAGCGGGCAAGAGACCCAGTACTTC. The chain carries TRBV4-2 and TRBJ2-5; the match to TRBD2 covers 11 bases. The CDR3 sequence is 15 residues long. Trimming took 1 base from V and 2 from J; bases not matched to a gene: 0. Per the germline V gene, CDR1 is LGHNA and CDR2 is YNFKEQ.

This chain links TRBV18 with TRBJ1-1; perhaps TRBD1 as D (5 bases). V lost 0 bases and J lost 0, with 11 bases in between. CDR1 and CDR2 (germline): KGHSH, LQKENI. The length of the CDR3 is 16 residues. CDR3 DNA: TGTGCCAGCTCACCACCGGCTGGGACCATGAACACTGAAGCTTTCTTT. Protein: CASSPPAGTMNTEAFF.

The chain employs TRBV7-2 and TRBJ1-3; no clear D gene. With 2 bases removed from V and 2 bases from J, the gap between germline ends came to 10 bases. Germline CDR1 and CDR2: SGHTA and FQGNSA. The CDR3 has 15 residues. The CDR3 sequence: CASSLNPAPGNTIYF. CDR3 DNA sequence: TGTGCCAGCAGCTTAAACCCCGCGCCTGGAAACACCATATATTTT.

CDR3 DNA sequence: TGTGCTAGTGGACCTGGACAGGGCCGCAGCCAGCCCCAGCATTTT. Its protein product is CASGPGQGRSQPQHF. The chain uses TRBV12-5 and TRBJ1-5, with 8 bases matching TRBD1. The germline V gene has CDR1 LGHNT and CDR2 FRNRAP. V gave up 6 bases and J gave up 7 bases; unmatched junction bases: 11. The CDR3 is 15 residues long.